This is a list of T cell receptor beta chains from one sample in a study of blood T cell repertoires in COVID-19. Here immunoSEQ multiplex PCR was the method, and the copy in TCRdb shows in-frame clones only, minus some. The table lists approximately 220,000 clones, approximately 83% of them singletons. The sequencing sample was made of peripheral blood. Receptors originate from a man aged 35 to 55 with acute or convalescent COVID-19. Both conserved end residues are part of each CDR3. Fields, in order: CDR3 DNA, CDR3 protein, D gene, clone size, J gene, V gene. D genes are given only for firm matches. A clone size is listed for some rows: how often the clone was seen (once, few, many), or a class if it is expanded.

TGTGCCAGCAGTTCAGGGGGCACAGATACGCAGTATTTT CASSSGGTDTQYF . . TRBJ2-3 TRBV6-5
TGTGCCAGCAGCTTGCAACGGCGGGGGGCGACCTATGGCTACACCTTC CASSLQRRGATYGYTF . . TRBJ1-2 TRBV5-6
TGTGCCAGCAGTGTAGGACTAAACAATGAGCAGTTCTTC CASSVGLNNEQFF . . TRBJ2-1 TRBV2
TGCAGCGTCTCCGGGACAGGGGGCCTTGGGGCCAACGTCCTGACTTTC CSVSGTGGLGANVLTF TRBD1 . TRBJ2-6 TRBV29-1
TGCGCCAGCAGCTTGGGGGCGGGGACGAACACCGGGGAGCTGTTTTTT CASSLGAGTNTGELFF . . TRBJ2-2 TRBV5-1
TGTGCCAGCAAAAGACGGACAGGGGTTAACTATGGCTACACCTTC CASKRRTGVNYGYTF TRBD1 . TRBJ1-2 TRBV6-5
TGTGCCAGCAGCTTGGTTAGTTCGGCCGGGGAGCTGTTTTTT CASSLVSSAGELFF . . TRBJ2-2 TRBV11-3
TGTGCCAGCAGCCAGACGACTAGCGGGAGAAACGAGCAGTACTTC CASSQTTSGRNEQYF TRBD2 . TRBJ2-7 TRBV16
TGTGCCAGTCAAGGGCTAGCGGGAACCACCGGGGAGCTGTTTTTT CASQGLAGTTGELFF TRBD2 . TRBJ2-2 TRBV19
TGTGCCAGTAGCTCCGCGGGTGGACAGAGTAGGACTTTCTTT CASSSAGGQSRTFF . few TRBJ1-1 TRBV19
TGTGCCAGCTCACCGATTGGACAGGCGGATGGCTACACCTTC CASSPIGQADGYTF TRBD1 . TRBJ1-2 TRBV18
TGTGCCAGCAGACGGGGACTAGCAGGAACTGGCGGGGAGCTGTTTTTT CASRRGLAGTGGELFF TRBD2 . TRBJ2-2 TRBV5-8
TGTGCCAGCAGCTTCAGGGGGCGAGATTCACCCCTCCACTTT CASSFRGRDSPLHF TRBD1 . TRBJ1-6 TRBV5-5
TGTGCCAGCACTAGCGGGAGTGCAGATACGCAGTATTTT CASTSGSADTQYF TRBD2 . TRBJ2-3 TRBV2